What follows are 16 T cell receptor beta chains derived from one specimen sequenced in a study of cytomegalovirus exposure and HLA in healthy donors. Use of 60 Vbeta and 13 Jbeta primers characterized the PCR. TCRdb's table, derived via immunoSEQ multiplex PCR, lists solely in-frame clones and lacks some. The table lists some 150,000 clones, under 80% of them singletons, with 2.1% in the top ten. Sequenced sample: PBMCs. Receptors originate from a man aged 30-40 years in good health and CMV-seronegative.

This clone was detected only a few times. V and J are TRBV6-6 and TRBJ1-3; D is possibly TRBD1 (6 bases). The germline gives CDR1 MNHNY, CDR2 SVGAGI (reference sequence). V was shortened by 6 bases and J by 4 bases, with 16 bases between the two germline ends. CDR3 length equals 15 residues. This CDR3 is CASRVQGSTGNTIYF. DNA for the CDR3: TGTGCCAGCAGAGTACAGGGTTCTACGGGAAACACCATATATTTT.

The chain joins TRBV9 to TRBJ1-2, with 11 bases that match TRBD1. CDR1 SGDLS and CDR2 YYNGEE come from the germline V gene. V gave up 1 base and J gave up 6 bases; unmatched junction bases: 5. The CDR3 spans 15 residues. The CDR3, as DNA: TGTGCCAGCAGCGTAAGGGACAGGGGGTTTGATGGCTACACCTTC. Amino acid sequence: CASSVRDRGFDGYTF. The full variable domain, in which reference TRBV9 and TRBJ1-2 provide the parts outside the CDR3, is DSGVTQTPKHLITATGQRVTLRCSPRSGDLSVYWYQQSLDQGLQFLIQYYNGEERAKGNILERFSAQQFPDLHSELNLSSLELGDSALYFCASSVRDRGFDGYTFGSGTRLTVV.

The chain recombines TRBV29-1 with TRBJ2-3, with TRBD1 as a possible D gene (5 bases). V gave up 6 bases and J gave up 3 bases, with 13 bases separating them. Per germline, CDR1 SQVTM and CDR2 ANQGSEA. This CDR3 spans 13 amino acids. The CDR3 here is CSVTGGPTDTQYF. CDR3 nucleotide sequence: TGCAGCGTCACAGGCGGACCTACAGATACGCAGTATTTT.

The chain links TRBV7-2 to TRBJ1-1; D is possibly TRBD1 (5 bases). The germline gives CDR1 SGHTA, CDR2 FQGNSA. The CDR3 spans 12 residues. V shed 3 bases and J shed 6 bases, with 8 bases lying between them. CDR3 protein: CASSFRAAEAFF. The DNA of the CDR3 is TGTGCCAGCAGCTTCAGGGCCGCTGAAGCTTTCTTT.

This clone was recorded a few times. The CDR3 DNA follows: TGTGCCAGCAATCTCCAGGGGGCGTCGAACACCGGGGAGCTGTTTTTT. This translates into CASNLQGASNTGELFF. The chain is built from TRBV2 and TRBJ2-2, with 8 positions matching TRBD1. After removal of 7 bases from V and 0 bases from J, the junction contained 7 bases not matched to a gene. Germline V lookup: CDR1 SNHLY, CDR2 FYNNEI. The CDR3 is 16 residues long.

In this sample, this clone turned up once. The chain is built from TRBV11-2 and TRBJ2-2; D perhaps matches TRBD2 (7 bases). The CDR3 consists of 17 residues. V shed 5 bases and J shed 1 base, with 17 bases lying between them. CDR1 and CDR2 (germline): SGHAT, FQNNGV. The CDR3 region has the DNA TGTGCCAGCAGCCGGGGGGCGGGAACTTGGAACACCGGGGAGCTGTTTTTT. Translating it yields CASSRGAGTWNTGELFF.

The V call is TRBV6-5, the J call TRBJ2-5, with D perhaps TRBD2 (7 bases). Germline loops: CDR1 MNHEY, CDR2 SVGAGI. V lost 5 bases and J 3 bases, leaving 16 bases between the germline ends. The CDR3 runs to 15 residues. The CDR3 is CASSQSGRGKETQYF. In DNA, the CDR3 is TGTGCCAGCAGTCAGTCGGGGAGGGGGAAAGAGACCCAGTACTTC.

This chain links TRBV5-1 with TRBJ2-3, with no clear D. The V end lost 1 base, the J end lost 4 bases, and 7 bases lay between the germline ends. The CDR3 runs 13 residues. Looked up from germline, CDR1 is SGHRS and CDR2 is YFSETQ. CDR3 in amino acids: CASSLRRADTQYF. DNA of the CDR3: TGCGCCAGCAGCTTGCGTCGGGCAGATACGCAGTATTTT.

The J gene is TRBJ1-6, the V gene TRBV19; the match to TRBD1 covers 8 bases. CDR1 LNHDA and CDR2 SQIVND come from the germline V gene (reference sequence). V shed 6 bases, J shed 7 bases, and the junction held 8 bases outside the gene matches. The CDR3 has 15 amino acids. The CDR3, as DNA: TGTGCCAGTAGACCCGGACAGGGAGCGAATTCACCCCTCCACTTT. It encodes CASRPGQGANSPLHF.

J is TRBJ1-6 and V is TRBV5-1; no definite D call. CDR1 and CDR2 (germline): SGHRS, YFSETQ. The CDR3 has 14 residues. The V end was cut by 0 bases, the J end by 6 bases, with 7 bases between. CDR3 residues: CASSLVGVNSPLHF. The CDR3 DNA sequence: TGCGCCAGCAGCTTGGTGGGAGTTAATTCACCCCTCCACTTT.

CDR3: CASCMGRDQPQHF. The DNA of the CDR3 is TGTGCCAGCTGTATGGGGAGAGATCAGCCCCAGCATTTT. The chain carries TRBV13 and TRBJ1-5; D gene ambiguous. CDR1 and CDR2 (germline): PRHDT, FYEKMQ (reference sequence). The V gene lost 8 bases and the J gene lost 5 bases, with 13 bases spanning the gap. This CDR3 has 13 residues. Drawing the rest from reference TRBV13 and TRBJ1-5, the complete variable domain is AAGVIQSPRHLIKEKRETATLKCYPIPRHDTVYWYQQGPGQDPQFLISFYEKMQSDKGSIPDRFSAQQFSDYHSELNMSSLELGDSALYFCASCMGRDQPQHFGDGTRLSIL.

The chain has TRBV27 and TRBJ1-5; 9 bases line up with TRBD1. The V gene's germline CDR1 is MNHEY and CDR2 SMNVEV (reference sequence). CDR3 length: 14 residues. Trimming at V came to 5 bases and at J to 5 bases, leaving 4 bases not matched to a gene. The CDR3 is CASSTGGGHQPQHF. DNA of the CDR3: TGTGCCAGCAGTACAGGGGGCGGTCATCAGCCCCAGCATTTT.

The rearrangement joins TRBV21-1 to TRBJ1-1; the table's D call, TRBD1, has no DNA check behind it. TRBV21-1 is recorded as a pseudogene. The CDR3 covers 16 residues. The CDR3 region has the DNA TGTGCCAGCAGCAAGACAGGAGACAGTATGAACACTGAAGCTTTCTTT. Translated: CASSKTGDSMNTEAFF.

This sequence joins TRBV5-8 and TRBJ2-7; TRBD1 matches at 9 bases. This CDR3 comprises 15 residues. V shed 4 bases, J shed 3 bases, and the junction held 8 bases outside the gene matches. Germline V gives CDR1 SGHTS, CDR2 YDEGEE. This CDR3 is CASSPAGDRVYEQYF. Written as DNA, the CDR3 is TGTGCCAGCAGCCCTGCCGGGGACAGGGTCTACGAGCAGTACTTC. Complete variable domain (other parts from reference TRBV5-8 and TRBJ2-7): EAGVTQSPTHLIKTRGQQATLRCSPISGHTSVYWYQQALGLGLQFLLWYDEGEERNRGNFPPRFSGRQFPNYSSELNVNALELEDSALYLCASSPAGDRVYEQYFGPGTRLTVT.

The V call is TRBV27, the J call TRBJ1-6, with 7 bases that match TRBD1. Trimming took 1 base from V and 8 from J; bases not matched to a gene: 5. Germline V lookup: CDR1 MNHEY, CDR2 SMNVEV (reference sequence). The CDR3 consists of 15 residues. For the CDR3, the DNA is TGTGCCAGCAGTTTATGGGGGCAGGGGGATTCACCCCTCCACTTT. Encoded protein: CASSLWGQGDSPLHF.

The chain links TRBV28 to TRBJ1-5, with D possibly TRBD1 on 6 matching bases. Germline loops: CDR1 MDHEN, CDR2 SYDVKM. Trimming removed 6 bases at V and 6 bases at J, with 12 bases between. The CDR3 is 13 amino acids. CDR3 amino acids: CASSTGITQPQHF. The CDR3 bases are TGTGCCAGCAGCACAGGGATAACTCAGCCCCAGCATTTT. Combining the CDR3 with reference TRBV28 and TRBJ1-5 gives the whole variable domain DVKVTQSSRYLVKRTGEKVFLECVQDMDHENMFWYRQDPGLGLRLIYFSYDVKMKEKGDIPEGYSVSREKKERFSLILESASTNQTSMYLCASSTGITQPQHFGDGTRLSIL.